The following is a T cell receptor (beta chain) sequence with its context. Its antigen is not identified. The data are from a study of cytomegalovirus exposure and HLA in healthy donors. Looking at the study overall: Assignment to the Caucasian-associated ancestry cluster applied to around 82% of the approximately 420 genotyped donors. Study-wide points: There were several of the most significant clusters that appeared linked to common viral pathogens in a later analysis.

CDR3 length: 18 residues. The J segment lost 0 bases and the V segment lost 0 bases, leaving 6 bases of the junction unmatched. Germline loops: CDR1 MGHRA, CDR2 YSYEKL. The primer mix had 60 Vbeta and 13 Jbeta primers. The assay was immunoSEQ multiplex PCR, and TCRdb's table has in-frame clones only and misses some. Of about 200,000 clones in the sample, approximately 85% were seen once. This sequence joins TRBV4-1 and TRBJ2-3, with 10 nucleotides matching TRBD2. The receptor was isolated from a woman in her forties or fifties in good health and CMV-seronegative. Input material: PBMCs. The CDR3 sequence: CASSQELGLAPSTDTQYF. For the CDR3, the DNA is TGCGCCAGCAGCCAAGAATTGGGACTAGCGCCTAGCACAGATACGCAGTATTTT.